This T cell receptor (beta chain) was obtained from a study of T cell responses to AZD1222 COVID-19 vaccine. Second-dose timings of about 4 or about 12 weeks were pooled. Study-wide points: Just six AZD1222 recipients were seropositive at baseline. Donors skewed white British and female; clonal diversity was possibly underestimated. Only after the peak T cell response were repertoires sampled.

As to this clone: Antigen unknown.

V was clipped by 3 bases and J by 1 base; unmatched bases: 5. Germline assignment: CDR1 KGHSH and CDR2 LQKENI. This CDR3 is built from 15 residues. TCRdb keeps only in-frame clones here, not all; method: immunoSEQ multiplex PCR. The data contain some 130,000 clones, around 93% of them singletons. The clonotype originates from an adult who received the AZD1222 COVID-19 vaccine. The chain uses TRBV18 and TRBJ1-1; 7 bases are shared with TRBD1. The sample in question was peripheral blood, obtained 28 days after the second AZD1222 dose. DNA for the CDR3: TGTGCCAGCTCACCGATGACAGGGTCGAACACTGAAGCTTTCTTT. Encoded protein: CASSPMTGSNTEAFF. The whole variable domain, remainder taken from reference TRBV18 and TRBJ1-1, is NAGVMQNPRHLVRRRGQEARLRCSPMKGHSHVYWYRQLPEEGLKFMVYLQKENIIDESGMPKERFSAEFPKEGPSILRIQQVVRGDSAAYFCASSPMTGSNTEAFFGQGTRLTVV.